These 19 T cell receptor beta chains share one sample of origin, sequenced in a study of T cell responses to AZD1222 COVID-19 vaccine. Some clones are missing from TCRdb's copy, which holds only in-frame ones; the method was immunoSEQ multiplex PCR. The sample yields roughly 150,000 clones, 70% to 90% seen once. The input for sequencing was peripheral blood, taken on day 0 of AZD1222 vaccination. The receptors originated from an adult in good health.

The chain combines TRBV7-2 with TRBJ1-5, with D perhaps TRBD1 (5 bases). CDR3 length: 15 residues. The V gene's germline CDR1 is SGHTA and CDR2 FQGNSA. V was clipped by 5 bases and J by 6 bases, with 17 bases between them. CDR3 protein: CASSPRGVQGQPQHF. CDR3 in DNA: TGTGCCAGCAGCCCCAGAGGAGTTCAGGGTCAGCCCCAGCATTTT.

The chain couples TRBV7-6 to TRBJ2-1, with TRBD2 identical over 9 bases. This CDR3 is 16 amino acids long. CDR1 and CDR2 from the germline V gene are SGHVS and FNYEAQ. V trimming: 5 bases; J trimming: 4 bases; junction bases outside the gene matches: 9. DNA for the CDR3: TGTGCCAGCAGCACCCGCACTAGCGGGCCTTACAATGAGCAGTTCTTC. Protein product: CASSTRTSGPYNEQFF.

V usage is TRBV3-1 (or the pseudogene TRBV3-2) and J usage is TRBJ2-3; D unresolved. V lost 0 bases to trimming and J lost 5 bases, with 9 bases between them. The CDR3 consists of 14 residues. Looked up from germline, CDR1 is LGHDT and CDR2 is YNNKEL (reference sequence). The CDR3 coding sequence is TGTGCCAGCAGCCAAGATCTTGGCGAAGATACGCAGTATTTT. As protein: CASSQDLGEDTQYF.

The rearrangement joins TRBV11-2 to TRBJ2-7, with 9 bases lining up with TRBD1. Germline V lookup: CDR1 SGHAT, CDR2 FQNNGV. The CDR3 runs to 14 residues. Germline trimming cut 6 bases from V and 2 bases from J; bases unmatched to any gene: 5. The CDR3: CASSGTGNTYEQYF. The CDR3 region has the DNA TGTGCCAGCAGTGGGACAGGGAATACCTACGAGCAGTACTTC.

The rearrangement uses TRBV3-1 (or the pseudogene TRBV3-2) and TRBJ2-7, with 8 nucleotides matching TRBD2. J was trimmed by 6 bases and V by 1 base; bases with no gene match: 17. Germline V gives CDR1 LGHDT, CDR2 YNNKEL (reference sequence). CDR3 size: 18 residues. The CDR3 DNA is TGTGCCAGCAGCCAAGCGTATGTGACATTGGGGACTAGTGTCGAGCAGTACTTC. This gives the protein CASSQAYVTLGTSVEQYF.

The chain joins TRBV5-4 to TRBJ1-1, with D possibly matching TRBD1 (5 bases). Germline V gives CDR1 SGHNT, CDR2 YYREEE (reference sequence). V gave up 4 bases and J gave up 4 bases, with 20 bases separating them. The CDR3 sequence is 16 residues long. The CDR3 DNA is TGTGCCAGCAGCCCGGGGGATGAAATCGGCGGCACTGAAGCTTTCTTT. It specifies CASSPGDEIGGTEAFF.

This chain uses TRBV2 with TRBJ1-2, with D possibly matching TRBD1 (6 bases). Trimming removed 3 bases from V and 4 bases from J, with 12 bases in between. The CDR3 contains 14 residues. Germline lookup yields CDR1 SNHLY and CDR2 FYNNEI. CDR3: CASSDAGEAYGYTF. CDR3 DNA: TGTGCCAGCAGTGATGCAGGGGAGGCCTATGGCTACACCTTC. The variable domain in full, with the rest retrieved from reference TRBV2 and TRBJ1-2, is EPEVTQTPSHQVTQMGQEVILRCVPISNHLYFYWYRQILGQKVEFLVSFYNNEISEKSEIFDDQFSVERPDGSNFTLKIRSTKLEDSAMYFCASSDAGEAYGYTFGSGTRLTVV.

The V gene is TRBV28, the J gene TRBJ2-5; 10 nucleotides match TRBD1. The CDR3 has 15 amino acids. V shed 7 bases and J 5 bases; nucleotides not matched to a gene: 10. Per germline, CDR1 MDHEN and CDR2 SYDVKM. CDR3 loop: CASTPAGQGGETQYF. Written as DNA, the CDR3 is TGTGCCAGCACCCCTGCAGGACAGGGGGGGGAGACCCAGTACTTC.

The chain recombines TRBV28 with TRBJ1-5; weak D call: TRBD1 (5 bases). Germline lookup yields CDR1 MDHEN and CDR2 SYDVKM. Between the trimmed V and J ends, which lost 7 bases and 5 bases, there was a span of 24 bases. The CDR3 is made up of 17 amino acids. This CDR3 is CASTPHRLGNPDQPQHF. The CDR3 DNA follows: TGTGCCAGCACCCCTCACAGGCTGGGGAACCCGGATCAGCCCCAGCATTTT.

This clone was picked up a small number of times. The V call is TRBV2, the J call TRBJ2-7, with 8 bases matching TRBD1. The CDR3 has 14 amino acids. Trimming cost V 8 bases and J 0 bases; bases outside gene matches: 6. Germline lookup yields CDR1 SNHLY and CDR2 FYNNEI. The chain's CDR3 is CASGQGIVSYEQYF. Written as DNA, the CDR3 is TGTGCCAGCGGACAGGGTATCGTCTCCTACGAGCAGTACTTC.

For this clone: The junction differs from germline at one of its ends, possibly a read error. The CDR3 here is CASSFGTGVLLF. The CDR3 coding sequence is TGTGCCAGCAGCTTTGGGACAGGTGTTCTGCTCTTT. The chain carries TRBV11-2 and TRBJ1-1; TRBD1 agrees at 8 bases. CDR1 and CDR2 from the germline V gene are SGHAT and FQNNGV. The CDR3 loop spans 12 amino acids. Based on the CDR3 plus reference TRBV11-2 and TRBJ1-1, the full variable domain is EAGVAQSPRYKIIEKRQSVAFWCNPISGHATLYWYQQILGQGPKLLIQFQNNGVVDDSQLPKDRFSAERLKGVDSTLKIQPAKLEDSAVYLCASSFGTGVLLFGQGTRLTVV.

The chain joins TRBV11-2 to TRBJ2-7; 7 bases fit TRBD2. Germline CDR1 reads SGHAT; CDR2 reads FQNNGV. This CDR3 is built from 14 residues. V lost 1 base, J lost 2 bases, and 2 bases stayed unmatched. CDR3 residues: CASSLGSGPYEQYF. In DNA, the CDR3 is TGTGCCAGCAGCTTAGGTAGCGGGCCCTACGAGCAGTACTTC.

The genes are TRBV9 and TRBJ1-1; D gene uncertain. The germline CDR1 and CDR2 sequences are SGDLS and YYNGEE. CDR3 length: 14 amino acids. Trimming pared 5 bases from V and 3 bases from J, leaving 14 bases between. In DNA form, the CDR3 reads TGTGCCAGCAGTGGAGGTGGAGGGTACACTGAAGCTTTCTTT. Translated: CASSGGGGYTEAFF.

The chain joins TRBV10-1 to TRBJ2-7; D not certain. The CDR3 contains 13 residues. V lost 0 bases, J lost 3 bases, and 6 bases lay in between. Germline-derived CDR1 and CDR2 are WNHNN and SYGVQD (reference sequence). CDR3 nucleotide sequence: TGCGCCAGCAGTGAGTCAGGCAGCTACGAGCAGTACTTC. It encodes CASSESGSYEQYF.

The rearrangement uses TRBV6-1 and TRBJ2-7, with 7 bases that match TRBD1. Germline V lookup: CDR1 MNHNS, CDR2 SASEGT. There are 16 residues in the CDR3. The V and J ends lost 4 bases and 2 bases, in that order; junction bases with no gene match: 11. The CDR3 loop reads CASSGANRGKPYEQYF. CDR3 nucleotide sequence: TGTGCCAGCAGTGGGGCCAACAGGGGAAAACCCTACGAGCAGTACTTC.

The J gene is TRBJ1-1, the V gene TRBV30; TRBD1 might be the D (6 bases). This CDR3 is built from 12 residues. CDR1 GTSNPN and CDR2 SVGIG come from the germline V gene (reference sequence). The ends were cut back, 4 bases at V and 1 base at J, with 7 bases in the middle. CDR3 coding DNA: TGTGCCTGGACCAGGGGGAACACTGAAGCTTTCTTT. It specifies CAWTRGNTEAFF.

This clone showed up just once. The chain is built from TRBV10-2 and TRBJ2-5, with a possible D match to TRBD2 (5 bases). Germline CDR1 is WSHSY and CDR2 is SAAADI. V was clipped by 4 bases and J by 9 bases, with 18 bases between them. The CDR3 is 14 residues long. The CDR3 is CASSVRGGPAAQYF. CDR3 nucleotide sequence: TGCGCCAGCAGTGTGAGAGGAGGCCCCGCGGCCCAGTACTTC.

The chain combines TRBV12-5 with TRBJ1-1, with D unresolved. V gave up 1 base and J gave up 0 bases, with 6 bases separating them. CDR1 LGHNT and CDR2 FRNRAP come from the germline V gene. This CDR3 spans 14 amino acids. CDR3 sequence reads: CASGLGTMNTEAFF. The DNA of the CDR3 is TGTGCTAGTGGTTTGGGGACCATGAACACTGAAGCTTTCTTT. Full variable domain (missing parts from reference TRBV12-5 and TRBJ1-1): DARVTQTPRHKVTEMGQEVTMRCQPILGHNTVFWYRQTMMQGLELLAYFRNRAPLDDSGMPKDRFSAEMPDATLATLKIQPSEPRDSAVYFCASGLGTMNTEAFFGQGTRLTVV.

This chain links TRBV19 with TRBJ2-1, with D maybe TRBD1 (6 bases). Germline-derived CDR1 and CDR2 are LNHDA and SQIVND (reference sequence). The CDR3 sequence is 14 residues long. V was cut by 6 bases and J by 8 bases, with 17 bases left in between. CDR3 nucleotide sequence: TGTGCCAGTAGACAGGGTAGTGGGTTCGATGAGCAGTTCTTC. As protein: CASRQGSGFDEQFF.